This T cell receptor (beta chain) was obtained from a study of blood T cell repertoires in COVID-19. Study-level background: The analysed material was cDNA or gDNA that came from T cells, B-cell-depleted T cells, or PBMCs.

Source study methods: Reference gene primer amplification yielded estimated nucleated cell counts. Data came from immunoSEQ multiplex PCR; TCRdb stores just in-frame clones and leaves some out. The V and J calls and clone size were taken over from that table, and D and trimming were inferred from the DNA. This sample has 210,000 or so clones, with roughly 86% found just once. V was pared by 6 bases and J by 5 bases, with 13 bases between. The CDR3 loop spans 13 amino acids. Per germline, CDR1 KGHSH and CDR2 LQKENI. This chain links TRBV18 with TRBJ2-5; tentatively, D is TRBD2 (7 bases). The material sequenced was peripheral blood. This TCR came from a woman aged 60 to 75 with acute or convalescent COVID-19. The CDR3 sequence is CASSRGALETQYF. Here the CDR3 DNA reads TGTGCCAGCTCCCGGGGGGCCCTGGAGACCCAGTACTTC. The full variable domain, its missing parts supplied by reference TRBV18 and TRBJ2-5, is NAGVMQNPRHLVRRRGQEARLRCSPMKGHSHVYWYRQLPEEGLKFMVYLQKENIIDESGMPKERFSAEFPKEGPSILRIQQVVRGDSAAYFCASSRGALETQYFGPGTRLLVL.